Given below is one TCR beta chain in context. The data are from a study of blood T cell repertoires in COVID-19. Data came from immunoSEQ multiplex PCR; TCRdb stores just in-frame clones and leaves some out. Among around 63,000 clones listed, over 55% were seen once. Germline loops: CDR1 MRHNA, CDR2 SNTAGT. The CDR3 extends over 13 amino acids. The ends lost 6 bases at V and 6 bases at J; junction bases unmatched: 4. The chain combines TRBV6-4 with TRBJ2-1; 8 bases map to TRBD2. The clonotype comes from a woman in her sixties or seventies with COVID-19, enrolled during active disease. Sequencing was done on a sample of peripheral blood. The CDR3 reads CASSIAGGNEQFF. The CDR3 DNA is TGTGCCAGCAGCATCGCGGGGGGCAATGAGCAGTTCTTC.